This paragraph covers one T cell receptor (beta chain) sequence. This sample was taken from a study of blood T cell repertoires in COVID-19. Trimming removed 2 bases from V and 4 bases from J, with 11 bases in between. CDR3 length: 15 residues. Germline values: CDR1 SGHTA, CDR2 FQGNSA. The protocol was immunoSEQ multiplex PCR, while the TCRdb copy is restricted to in-frame clones and leaves out a portion. Among tens of thousands of clones listed, approximately 92% were seen once. The chain uses TRBV7-2 and TRBJ2-2, with D maybe TRBD2 (6 bases). Sequencing was carried out using peripheral blood. The clonotype was recovered from a human donor with active COVID-19. The donor label of this sample is uncertain. The chain's CDR3 is CASSLSAGGTGELFF. The CDR3 DNA reads as TGTGCCAGCAGCTTAAGCGCCGGGGGCACCGGGGAGCTGTTTTTT. The whole variable domain, remainder taken from reference TRBV7-2 and TRBJ2-2, is GAGVSQSPSNKVTEKGKDVELRCDPISGHTALYWYRQSLGQGLEFLIYFQGNSAPDKSGLPSDRFSAERTGGSVSTLTIQRTQQEDSAVYLCASSLSAGGTGELFFGEGSRLTVL.